The clone carrying this T cell receptor (beta chain) was counted once. The antigen remains undetermined. The CDR3 has 16 amino acids. In germline, CDR1 is SEHNR, CDR2 FQNEAQ (reference sequence). Trimming removed 5 bases from V and 9 bases from J; junction bases left unmatched: 13. CD45RA+ naive and CD45RA-negative memory subsets were separated from CD4+ cells. Each sorted subset replicate got 200 ng genomic DNA, 25,000 to 35,000 genomes. The assay was immunoSEQ multiplex PCR, and TCRdb's table has in-frame clones only and misses some. The sample comprises over a million clones, about 77% of which are singletons, and over 1.3% rests with the top ten. This record comes from a study of shared clonotypes between healthy human individuals. Study-level findings and limits: Memory subsets generally showed smaller estimated richness than naive subsets did. Generation of non-shared clonotypes was less probable than generation of clonotypes shared by all four donors.

The sequenced material came from memory CD4+ T cells sorted from blood. Subset reported: CD45RA-negative fraction. The chain recombines TRBV7-9 with TRBJ2-3; 11 nucleotides align to TRBD2. This sequence originates from a man younger than 35 in good health. The CDR3 region is CASSLTTSGRRDTQYF. Written as DNA, the CDR3 is TGTGCCAGCAGCCTGACTACTAGCGGGAGACGGGACACGCAGTATTTT.